Presented here are 15 T cell receptor beta chains from one specimen sequenced in a study of T cells in Graves' hyperthyroidism and ophthalmopathy. TCR beta CDR3 region amplification was performed from RNA transcripts. The TCR CDR3 first-round RT-PCR relied on the HTBI primer set. MiXCR, run by TCRdb on the multiplex PCR reads, gives a single entry per CDR3 protein. The table shows more than 500,000 distinct CDR3 sequences, with 15% to 20% occurring only once. Sequenced material: blood. The origin of the receptors is a woman younger than 45 with Graves' ophthalmopathy.

The chain couples TRBV25-1 to TRBJ1-6, with D unclear. This CDR3 is built from 15 residues. V was trimmed by 4 bases and J by 10 bases, leaving 17 bases between them. Germline V gene sequence: CDR1 MGHDK, CDR2 SYGVNS. CDR3 nucleotide sequence: TGTGCCAGCAGTGCTCCGGGAAATTCGAGGTCACCCCTCCACTTT. Its translation is CASSAPGNSRSPLHF. Looking up the rest from reference TRBV25-1 and TRBJ1-6 gives the full variable domain: EADIYQTPRYLVIGTGKKITLECSQTMGHDKMYWYQQDPGMELHLIHYSYGVNSTEKGDLSSESTVSRIRTEHFPLTLESARPSHTSQYLCASSAPGNSRSPLHFGNGTRLTVT.

In its sample, this clonotype was seen a few times. Compared with germline, one end of the junction differs, possibly owing to a read error. The genes are TRBV10-1 and TRBJ1-1; 10 bases agree with TRBD1. Looked up from germline, CDR1 is WNHNN and CDR2 is SYGVQD (reference sequence). There are 17 residues in the CDR3. CDR3 sequence: CATSGAGQGSQNTEAFF. The CDR3 nucleotides are TGCGCCACCAGTGGGGCGGGACAGGGGAGCCAGAACACTGAAGCTTTCTTT.

The V call is TRBV20-1, the J call TRBJ2-2; D possibly uses TRBD1 or TRBD2 (6 bases each). The CDR3 has 15 amino acids. The V and J ends lost 0 bases and 6 bases respectively, with 14 bases between them. From germline, CDR1 is DFQATT and CDR2 SNEGSKA (reference sequence). The CDR3 here is CSARDRGGRSGELFF. The CDR3 DNA reads TGCAGTGCTAGAGATCGTGGGGGGCGTTCCGGGGAGCTGTTTTTT.

At least ten counts were recorded for this clonotype. The V call is TRBV7-3, the J call TRBJ2-1, with TRBD2 matching 8 bases. The V gene's germline CDR1 is SGHTA and CDR2 FQGTGA. The J segment lost 8 bases and the V segment lost 5 bases, leaving 8 bases of the junction unmatched. There are 14 residues in the CDR3. The CDR3 DNA sequence: TGTGCCAGCAGCCCTGGACTAGCTATCGATGAGCAGTTCTTC. Protein sequence: CASSPGLAIDEQFF.

This clonotype has at least ten counts. The chain employs TRBV11-1 and TRBJ2-5; 7 bases align to TRBD1. The CDR3 spans 15 residues. The junction had 10 bases not matched to a gene; V was cut back by 5 bases and J by 4 bases. The germline V gene has CDR1 SGHAT and CDR2 FQDESV (reference sequence). DNA of the CDR3: TGTGCCAGCAGCCGTAGACAGGGCGGCGGAGAGACCCAGTACTTC. Its protein is CASSRRQGGGETQYF. Complete variable domain (other parts from reference TRBV11-1 and TRBJ2-5): EAEVAQSPRYKITEKSQAVAFWCDPISGHATLYWYRQILGQGPELLVQFQDESVVDDSQLPKDRFSAERLKGVDSTLKIQPAELGDSAMYLCASSRRQGGGETQYFGPGTRLLVL.

Many counts were recorded for this clonotype. The chain is built from TRBV20-1 and TRBJ2-3; no clear D. The CDR3 extends over 12 amino acids. The V gene's germline CDR1 is DFQATT and CDR2 SNEGSKA (reference sequence). Trimming cost V 1 base and J 6 bases, with 8 bases left between them. This chain's CDR3 is CSARVWADTQYF. CDR3 bases: TGCAGTGCTAGAGTTTGGGCGGATACGCAGTATTTT.

J is TRBJ2-1 and V is TRBV5-4; D may be TRBD2 (6 bases). The V and J ends lost 6 bases and 2 bases respectively, with 12 bases between them. Germline CDR1 SGHNT, CDR2 YYREEE (reference sequence). This CDR3 is built from 14 residues. CDR3 coding DNA: TGTGCCAGCACCGGCGGGGAGACCTACAATGAGCAGTTCTTC. Residues: CASTGGETYNEQFF.

This sequence joins TRBV28 and TRBJ2-7, with 10 bases that match TRBD1. The V gene end was trimmed by 4 bases and the J gene end by 2 bases; junction bases not matched to a gene: 14. The CDR3 loop spans 18 amino acids. Germline loops: CDR1 MDHEN, CDR2 SYDVKM. The CDR3: CASSYPTGTGEGAYEQYF. The DNA for the CDR3 is TGTGCCAGCAGTTACCCAACCGGGACAGGGGAAGGGGCCTACGAGCAGTACTTC.

Many counts were recorded for this clonotype. The chain carries TRBV20-1 and TRBJ2-7; 7 bases line up with TRBD2. The junction had 7 bases not matched to a gene; V was cut back by 5 bases and J by 3 bases. The CDR3 loop spans 13 amino acids. Per germline, CDR1 DFQATT and CDR2 SNEGSKA (reference sequence). The CDR3 DNA follows: TGCAGTGCTGAGAGCGGGAAGGACTACGAGCAGTACTTC. Protein sequence: CSAESGKDYEQYF.

The chain links TRBV28 to TRBJ2-7; possibly TRBD1 for D (6 bases). V lost 5 bases and J 1 base, leaving 15 bases between the germline ends. Per germline, CDR1 MDHEN and CDR2 SYDVKM. This CDR3 has 15 residues. CDR3 in amino acids: CASSATRTVSYEQYF. The CDR3 coding sequence is TGTGCCAGCAGTGCCACTCGGACAGTTTCCTACGAGCAGTACTTC.

This clonotype was counted ten times or more. J is TRBJ1-5 and V is TRBV7-2, with unresolved D. Looked up from germline, CDR1 is SGHTA and CDR2 is FQGNSA. The CDR3 length is 15 residues. V dropped 6 bases and J dropped 0 bases, with 12 bases sitting between them. CDR3 sequence reads: CASSNDFYSNQPQHF. The CDR3 bases are TGTGCCAGCAGTAACGACTTCTATAGCAATCAGCCCCAGCATTTT.

This clonotype was recorded at least ten times. The J gene is TRBJ2-3, the V gene TRBV11-2; 7 nucleotides agree with TRBD1. Germline V gives CDR1 SGHAT, CDR2 FQNNGV. The CDR3 runs 16 residues. V trimming: 1 base; J trimming: 2 bases; junction bases outside the gene matches: 6. This CDR3 reads CASSLGLGQTTDTQYF. In nucleotides, the CDR3 is TGTGCCAGCAGCTTAGGGCTGGGACAGACCACAGATACGCAGTATTTT.

This clonotype occurred a few times. The chain has TRBV5-1 and TRBJ2-6; D is perhaps TRBD2 (5 bases). V was pared by 8 bases and J by 0 bases, with 12 bases between. Per germline, CDR1 SGHRS and CDR2 YFSETQ. CDR3 length equals 15 residues. The CDR3 DNA reads as TGCGCCAGTACCGGGAAATTCTCTGGGGCCAACGTCCTGACTTTC. It yields the protein CASTGKFSGANVLTF.

This clonotype was found a few times. A much larger clone lies one base from this, so it may be a read error. The CDR3 coding sequence is TGCAGTGCTAAGGGCGGGACGACCTACAATGAGCAGTTCTTC. Encoded protein: CSAKGGTTYNEQFF. The rearrangement links TRBV20-1 to TRBJ2-1; perhaps TRBD2 as D (6 bases). Trimming stripped 4 bases from V and 2 bases from J, with 12 bases between. The CDR3 has 14 residues. Germline values: CDR1 DFQATT, CDR2 SNEGSKA (reference sequence).

This clonotype has at least ten counts. The gene calls are TRBV6-2 or TRBV6-3 and TRBJ2-3; 8 bases align to TRBD2. The germline V gene has CDR1 MNHEY and CDR2 SVGEGT. The CDR3 has 17 amino acids. V lost 2 bases and J lost 1; bases outside the gene matches: 8. CDR3 protein: CASSYPLPTSGTDTQYF. CDR3 DNA: TGTGCCAGCAGTTACCCCTTACCGACTAGCGGCACAGATACGCAGTATTTT.